This passage covers 18 T cell receptor beta chains from one sample sequenced in a study of shared clonotypes between healthy human individuals. Sequenced by immunoSEQ multiplex PCR; TCRdb stores in-frame clones only, minus some. The sample yields more than 900,000 clones, about 80% seen once. Source material: memory CD4+ T cells from PBMCs. Noted subset: CD45RA-negative fraction. These receptors were obtained from a young man in good health. Some clones in this sample may be carry-over from other donors' samples.

The J gene is TRBJ2-5, the V gene TRBV7-3, with 9 bases that match TRBD1. Per germline, CDR1 SGHTA and CDR2 FQGTGA. The CDR3 contains 14 residues. Trimming removed 4 bases from V and 5 bases from J; junction bases left unmatched: 5. The CDR3 DNA sequence: TGTGCCAGCAGCTCCACAGGGGGCCGGGAGACCCAGTACTTC. Its translation: CASSSTGGRETQYF.

This clone was seen a single time. This rearrangement joins TRBV6-1 to TRBJ2-7, with D perhaps being TRBD1 or TRBD2 (5 bases each). V lost 6 bases and J 3 bases, leaving 15 bases between the germline ends. There are 14 residues in the CDR3. Germline V gene sequence: CDR1 MNHNS, CDR2 SASEGT. The CDR3 sequence: CASRDRDGNYEQYF. The DNA of the CDR3 is TGTGCCAGCAGGGATAGGGACGGGAACTACGAGCAGTACTTC.

The V call is TRBV28, the J call TRBJ2-1, with D tentatively TRBD1 (7 bases). This CDR3 contains 16 residues. V was trimmed by 7 bases and J by 4 bases, leaving 20 bases between them. The V gene's germline CDR1 is MDHEN and CDR2 SYDVKM. The CDR3 loop reads CASMGRAGGSYNEQFF. CDR3 nucleotide sequence: TGTGCCAGCATGGGAAGGGCAGGGGGGTCTTACAATGAGCAGTTCTTC.

In regard to this clone: The junction does not match germline at one end; this may be a read error. The chain has TRBV4-1 and TRBJ2-5; tentatively, D is TRBD1 (5 bases). Germline CDR1 MGHRA, CDR2 YSYEKL. CDR3 length: 12 amino acids. CDR3 loop: CASSQEGQGRNF. The CDR3 nucleotides are TGCGCCAGCAGCCAAGAGGGGCAGGGCCGAAACTTC.

This sequence joins TRBV5-8 and TRBJ2-1, with TRBD1 identical over 7 bases. Per germline, CDR1 SGHTS and CDR2 YDEGEE. Trimming cost V 0 bases and J 8 bases; bases outside gene matches: 5. The CDR3 sequence is 14 residues long. CDR3 sequence reads: CASSLDRGRDEQFF. The CDR3, as DNA: TGTGCCAGCAGCTTGGACAGGGGAAGAGATGAGCAGTTCTTC.

The rearrangement joins TRBV28 to TRBJ2-7, with TRBD2 matching over 12 bases. V trimming: 4 bases; J trimming: 5 bases; junction bases outside the gene matches: 9. This CDR3 has 16 amino acids. The germline CDR1 and CDR2 sequences are MDHEN and SYDVKM. CDR3: CASSSPSLAGGNEQYF. Here the CDR3 DNA reads TGTGCCAGCAGTTCCCCCTCCCTAGCGGGAGGGAACGAGCAGTACTTC.

The rearrangement uses TRBV6-6 and TRBJ2-1; TRBD2 aligns across 9 bases. The CDR3 extends over 13 amino acids. The junction had 5 bases not matched to a gene; V was cut back by 5 bases and J by 9 bases. CDR1 and CDR2 from the germline V gene are MNHNY and SVGAGI (reference sequence). The CDR3 coding sequence is TGTGCCAGCAGTGTAGCGGGAGCGGTTGAGCAGTTCTTC. Its translation: CASSVAGAVEQFF.

This sequence joins TRBV6-5 and TRBJ2-7, with unresolved D. The CDR3 sequence is 11 residues long. V shed 5 bases and J shed 3 bases, with 5 bases lying between them. Germline V CDR1 and CDR2: MNHEY, SVGAGI. The CDR3 is CASSPYYEQYF. The DNA of the CDR3 is TGTGCCAGCAGTCCATACTACGAGCAGTACTTC.

The V gene is TRBV10-3, the J gene TRBJ1-4, with D hard to call. V shed 4 bases and J shed 8 bases, with 11 bases lying between them. The germline V gene encodes CDR1 ENHRY and CDR2 SYGVKD. CDR3 size: 13 residues. Written as DNA, the CDR3 is TGTGCCATCAGTGGACCTGAGAGGGAAAAACTGTTTTTT. It yields the protein CAISGPEREKLFF.

This CDR3 is CASSLGFRQGPVEQYF. The CDR3 bases are TGTGCCAGCAGCTTAGGATTTAGACAGGGCCCGGTTGAGCAGTACTTC. J is TRBJ2-7 and V is TRBV7-2, with TRBD1 matching 7 bases. V trimming: 1 base; J trimming: 7 bases; junction bases outside the gene matches: 13. Germline V CDR1 and CDR2: SGHTA, FQGNSA. CDR3 length: 16 residues.

A remark on this clone: Other DNA sequences of this sample code for an identical CDR3. The chain is built from TRBV29-1 and TRBJ2-1; D possibly matches TRBD1 or TRBD2 (5 bases each). This CDR3 spans 12 amino acids. The V gene's germline CDR1 is SQVTM and CDR2 ANQGSEA. V gave up 6 bases and J gave up 9 bases, with 15 bases separating them. This CDR3 is CSVGTGVTEQFF. The CDR3 bases are TGCAGCGTCGGGACCGGTGTCACTGAGCAGTTCTTC.

The rearrangement uses TRBV5-1 and TRBJ2-1; D not certain. Deletions cut 0 bases from V and 7 bases from J, with 17 bases between. CDR3 size: 16 residues. CDR1 is SGHRS, CDR2 YFSETQ, per germline. The CDR3 bases are TGCGCCAGCAGCTTGGCGGGCAACCCCGAATATAATGAGCAGTTCTTC. It translates to CASSLAGNPEYNEQFF.

V and J are TRBV15 and TRBJ2-4, with 12 bases aligning to TRBD2. V shed 9 bases and J 0 bases; nucleotides not matched to a gene: 18. Germline V gene lookup returns CDR1 LNHNV and CDR2 YYDKDF (reference sequence). CDR3 length: 20 amino acids. The CDR3: CATINGAPGLAGLAKNIQYF. The CDR3 nucleotides read TGTGCCACAATAAACGGGGCACCCGGACTAGCGGGGCTAGCCAAAAACATTCAGTACTTC.

V and J are TRBV28 and TRBJ2-7; no definite D call. CDR1 and CDR2 from the germline V gene are MDHEN and SYDVKM. The CDR3 covers 14 residues. Trimming removed 5 bases from V and 9 bases from J, with 20 bases in between. The CDR3 region is CASSPGLRVGGQYF. Written as DNA, the CDR3 is TGTGCCAGCAGTCCAGGCCTTCGAGTGGGCGGGCAGTACTTC.

The V gene is TRBV5-6, the J gene TRBJ2-7; TRBD2 matches at 11 bases. Trimming cost V 4 bases and J 4 bases; bases outside gene matches: 7. CDR1 and CDR2 (germline): SGHDT, YYEEEE. This CDR3 has 15 amino acids. The CDR3 here is CASSGATSGNYEQYF. The CDR3 region has the DNA TGTGCCAGCAGCGGGGCGACTAGCGGGAATTACGAGCAGTACTTC.

The chain uses TRBV6-1 and TRBJ2-7; D may be TRBD2 (6 bases). The V gene's germline CDR1 is MNHNS and CDR2 SASEGT. The CDR3 runs to 14 residues. Trimming removed 6 bases at V and 0 bases at J, with 12 bases between. CDR3 sequence (DNA): TGTGCCAGCAGCATGGGACTCGACTCCTACGAGCAGTACTTC. As protein: CASSMGLDSYEQYF.

The rearrangement uses TRBV11-2 and TRBJ2-5; the D gene is possibly TRBD2 (5 bases). CDR3 length: 14 residues. Between the trimmed V and J ends, which lost 4 bases and 5 bases, there was a span of 14 bases. Germline CDR1 and CDR2: SGHAT and FQNNGV. The CDR3 sequence is CASSSQRPRETQYF. CDR3 sequence (DNA): TGTGCCAGCAGCTCCCAGCGGCCTAGGGAGACCCAGTACTTC.

The genes are TRBV18 and TRBJ1-2, with no clear D. The germline V and J ends were trimmed by 3 bases and 4 bases, with 12 bases remaining between them. The CDR3 covers 14 residues. The germline gives CDR1 KGHSH, CDR2 LQKENI. The CDR3 is CASSPESGAYGYTF. The CDR3 bases are TGTGCCAGCTCACCGGAATCCGGTGCCTATGGCTACACCTTC.